This T cell receptor beta chain was sequenced for a study of CD8 T cells in ankylosing spondylitis. Study-level points and caveats: Ankylosing spondylitis blood appeared to carry a characteristic TCR beta motif of roughly eight highly homologous variants. Significant enrichment of disease-linked clones was reported in matched ankylosing spondylitis synovial fluid. Previous work reported some of these motif variants in the synovial fluid and blood of reactive arthritis.

On this clonotype: Its target is not known.

The V gene end was trimmed by 4 bases and the J gene end by 0 bases; junction bases not matched to a gene: 3. CDR1 SGHKS and CDR2 YYEKEE come from the germline V gene (reference sequence). The CDR3 runs 15 residues. For TCR beta, libraries came from quantitative 5'-RACE with molecular barcodes. Each CDR3 protein gets one entry after TCRdb re-called the 5' RACE reads with MiXCR. The sample lists hundreds of thousands of distinct CDR3 sequences; roughly 25% were seen once. The chain combines TRBV5-5 with TRBJ1-4, with 7 bases matching TRBD1. Sequences were obtained from blood, either unsorted or a sorted T cell fraction (not recorded which). This clonotype was sampled from a male donor with ankylosing spondylitis or in good health (not recorded which). The CDR3 spells CASSVQGSTNEKLFF. In DNA form, the CDR3 reads TGTGCCAGCAGCGTACAGGGGTCAACTAATGAAAAACTGTTTTTT.